This T cell receptor (beta chain) emerged from a study of cytomegalovirus exposure and HLA in healthy donors (TCRdb year 2017). Broadly, across the study: In an earlier analysis of under 600 of the donors, 250 to 300 Gb of sequence data and 100 million or so unique TCR beta sequences from roughly 200 million T cells were reported. An early release covering roughly 640 HLA-typed donors comprised around 300 gigabases of sequencing data and approximately 85 million unique TCR sequences. The genetic ancestry cluster associated with self-reported Caucasian donors included over 80% of the 300 to 400 genotyped donors. The study was designed to test whether signatures of past pathogen exposure could be identified by cataloging public T cell receptors. The study used immunosequencing to profile the T cell repertoires of 666 subjects and linked those repertoires to cytomegalovirus serostatus. In addition to the first cohort of 666 subjects, a separate validation cohort of 120 different subjects was used. To predict cytomegalovirus infection status, the study brought together high-throughput TCR immunosequencing, statistical association of individual TCRs with disease status, and machine learning. To study patterns of TCR occurrence, a later analysis re-analyzed previously published TCR beta repertoires from around 700 donors and added high-resolution HLA genotyping. Rather than using new phenotypic data, the later analysis identified candidate immune exposures from TCR beta sequences and from how often those sequences occurred across donors. In an earlier analysis of a few hundred of the donors, high-throughput TCR beta sequencing was used to judge whether each TCR beta V gene segment behaved as functional or pseudogenic. Donor age, sex, ethnicity and CMV serostatus were compiled together with the repertoire data. Genome-wide SNP genotypes for about three fifths of the roughly 700 donors were used in a later genetic analysis, which treated that subset as a discovery cohort. Every repertoire in the discovery cohort had been generated on one and the same sequencing platform. HLA typing included class I and class II loci at four-digit resolution. The number of typed donors differed by locus: about 629-640 for A, B, C, DRB1 and DQB1; some 540 for DQA1; fewer than 610 for DPA1; and roughly 470 for DPB1. Several DR-DQ haplotypes were treated as single units for association and clustering because of strong linkage in the cohort. Among around 400 genotyped donors of the cohort, an average of roughly 230,000 unique TCR beta nucleotide sequences was sequenced per donor, of which approximately 19% were non-productive.

The cohort was made up of 500 to 850 healthy bone marrow donors. At the time of sampling, all cohort members were nominally healthy, though unrecorded immune exposures were likely present. The donor was CMV seropositive and belonged to the group of 250 to 300 seropositive cohort members. A peripheral blood sample was collected from each donor, and TCR beta sequencing was performed on peripheral blood mononuclear cells. Genomic DNA was extracted from the blood cell samples with the Qiagen DNeasy Blood Extraction Kit. Receptor libraries were prepared by the immunoSEQ multiplex PCR assay. For the multiplex PCR, a mixture combining 60 forward primers for TCR Vbeta segments and 13 reverse primers for TCR Jbeta segments was used. The CDR3 region of rearranged TCR beta genes was amplified from genomic DNA by a multiplex PCR assay. The amplified TCR beta libraries were sequenced on the Illumina HiSeq System as 87-base-pair reads. Turning to the authors' computational methods: A later analysis counted about 80 million unique TCR beta chains across the 690 or so repertoires, and approximately 11 million of these chains were shared by at least two donors. To remove PCR and sequencing errors, raw reads were error-corrected and collapsed into unique sequences using a nearest-neighbor algorithm that merged closely related sequences. CDR3 sequences were aligned to IMGT reference sequences to assign V, D and J gene segments. Each retained sequence needed at least a six-nucleotide match to both a V gene segment and a J gene segment. A rearrangement was called productive if the CDR3 had no stop codons and remained in frame with V and J, and every other rearrangement was called non-productive. CDR3 was defined according to IMGT convention as the region running from the second conserved V-encoded cysteine to the conserved J-encoded phenylalanine. The earlier analysis of roughly 590 of the donors excluded sequences that lacked an unambiguous match to a single V gene segment. An earlier analysis of roughly 590 of the donors called V segments functional above 56.7% productive rearrangements and segregating when the between-donor standard deviation exceeded 5%. To diagnose cytomegalovirus status from the catalog of TCR beta chain sequences, a statistical classification framework was built. A later analysis assigned V and J genes by comparing TCR nucleotide sequences with IMGT/GENE-DB human TR gene sequences. Using the TCRdist pipeline, a later analysis assigned CDR3 sequences along with most-parsimonious VDJ recombination scenarios. In a later analysis, each TCR beta chain was defined by its CDR3 amino acid sequence together with its V-gene family, and reads lacking a unique V-gene family were excluded. As a way to deal with suspected cross-contamination and a sequencing artifact, a later analysis dropped hundreds of nucleotide sequences that were highly shared and had low generation probability. A later analysis calculated a clonal expansion index for each public chain from normalized within-repertoire ranks of inferred template counts. A later analysis computed generation probabilities with a VDJ recombination model fitted to out-of-frame rearrangements, and checked the results against IGoR. In a later analysis, hypergeometric tests were used to score TCR-TCR, TCR-HLA and TCR-CMV co-occurrence, with a repertoire-size bias correction applied to TCR pairs. To estimate false discovery rates, a later analysis permuted the HLA or CMV assignments 20 times. A later analysis grouped co-occurring TCRs with DBSCAN, adding TCRdist sequence similarity when clustering within HLA-allele-positive subsets. Repertoires with fewer than 30,000 or more than 120,000 public chains, plus five repertoires with anomalous nucleotide sharing, were excluded from co-occurrence clustering. Held by TCRdb, this immuneACCESS table contains in-frame sequences only and omits some clones. Under half of the omission traces to an unresolved V gene where checked; the cause of the rest is unknown. V and J calls and clone size come straight from that table; D and trimming were deduced from the DNA. Here the sample has 100,000 to 150,000 clones; around 80% occur a single time. In total, the top ten clones hold over 10% of the sample.

Reading from cysteine to phenylalanine, the CDR3 counts 15 amino acids. The entry retains the CDR3 DNA only, 45 bases that are in frame from base 1. From a lookup of the germline V gene, CDR1 and CDR2 are SGHRS and YFSETQ. V trim: 0 bases; J trim: 4 bases; unmatched bases: 5. Points the paper makes about the study in general: An earlier analysis of several hundred of the donors showed that most TCR beta V segments appeared in productive rearrangements either about 87% or about 30% of the time, which broadly matched IMGT annotations. Because counts were too low, seventeen rarely observed V segments, including chromosome 9 orphons, were left out of the earlier analysis of several hundred of the donors. A later analysis found that most CMV-associated TCR beta chains appeared HLA-restricted, with HLA associations seemingly driven largely by CMV exposure. It was suggested by the authors that the approach could potentially be generalized to other disease states and immunological phenotypes. In a later analysis, HLA-associated TCR beta chains were found to be more clonally expanded and to have lower generation probabilities than equally common non-associated chains. Assigning TCR associations to individual alleles was difficult when HLA alleles, especially DR and DQ, strongly co-occurred. In vitro tests confirmed that three of the cytomegalovirus-associated TCR beta chains recognize cytomegalovirus antigens. A later analysis reported that several top co-occurrence clusters appeared linked to parvovirus B19, influenza, CMV and Epstein-Barr virus. Roughly uniform sequencing depth across donors was assumed in presence/absence analyses, although this assumption may not hold. Across donors, most TCR sequences were observed very rarely, whereas some public TCRs were present in many individuals. A later genetic analysis reported fewer N-insertions in productive TCRs among donors in an Asian-associated ancestry cluster than the roughly 700-donor mean. The cohort was sequenced for TCR beta chains only, and without alpha or paired-chain data the features that could be detected were limited. Because some donors lacked HLA typing at each locus, the association tests relied only on the typed subset. In a later analysis, some 18,000 TCR beta sequences were associated with specific HLA alleles at a false discovery rate of 0.05. CMV serostatus was the only immune exposure information available for the cohort. A cluster of highly shared sequence variants was judged likely to be a technical artifact of the sequencing pipeline. Linkage disequilibrium might explain the correlated functional status among segregating V segments, but an unknown experimental factor could not be ruled out. A later analysis found that TCR association rates varied across HLA loci, with DRB1 alleles showing the most associated TCRs and HLA-C alleles the fewest. Because the 87-base-pair reads could not distinguish some IMGT-functional V segments, including TRBV6-2 and TRBV6-3, those segments were excluded. A further reported finding was that TCR beta sequences accurately predicted the HLA-A and HLA-B alleles for most subjects in the first cohort. In the study, about 150 TCR beta chains were listed as associated with cytomegalovirus. V-gene and J-gene trimming of TCR beta chains was associated with a missense DCLRE1C variant in a later genetic analysis, and the association was replicated in an independent cohort. The classifier was reported to diagnose cytomegalovirus status with high specificity and sensitivity in both the original and validation cohorts.

About this clone itself: Its cognate antigen has yet to be identified. Per-base qualities were not stored, and no clone one base away is much larger.

Sequencing used PBMCs. This TCR derives from a woman aged 60-70 years in good health and CMV-seropositive. The chain was built from TRBV5-1 and TRBJ1-1, and 8 junction bases match TRBD1. The CDR3 protein: CASSLGGTGGTEAFF. Here is the DNA: TGCGCCAGCAGCTTGGGAGGGACAGGTGGCACTGAAGCTTTCTTT.